The rows below give T cell receptor beta chains drawn from one sample of a study of blood T cell repertoires in COVID-19. TCRdb's copy holds only in-frame clones and misses some; the assay was immunoSEQ multiplex PCR. The sample contains approximately 400,000 clones, more than 80% of which appear only once. The sequenced sample consisted of peripheral blood. The receptors shown here come from a middle-aged man with acute or convalescent COVID-19. Each CDR3 is given with its conserved first and last residue. D genes are given only for firm matches. Part of the rows lack a size; the others show once, few, many or a class for expanded clones.

.,.,TRBV5-4,TRBJ2-5,CASSSGTQETQYF,TGTGCCAGCAGCTCCGGGACTCAAGAGACCCAGTACTTC
.,.,TRBV9,TRBJ1-1,CASGNSNTEAFF,TGTGCCAGCGGCAACAGCAACACTGAAGCTTTCTTT
.,.,TRBV10-1,TRBJ1-6,CASIRLGRPSSYNSPLHF,TGCGCCAGCATCAGATTGGGCAGACCAAGCTCCTATAATTCACCCCTCCACTTT
.,.,TRBV12-3/TRBV12-4,TRBJ1-1,CASSPNTEAFF,TGTGCCAGCAGCCCTAACACTGAAGCTTTCTTT
.,.,TRBV13,TRBJ2-1,CASSLAQGYYNEQFF,TGTGCCAGCAGCTTAGCGCAGGGGTACTACAATGAGCAGTTCTTC
.,.,TRBV4-1,TRBJ1-2,CASSQAPEAPYGYTF,TGCGCCAGCAGCCAAGCCCCTGAGGCCCCTTATGGCTACACCTTC
.,.,TRBV10-3,TRBJ2-1,CAIEGGEQFF,TGTGCCATCGAAGGGGGTGAGCAGTTCTTC
once,.,TRBV3-1/TRBV3-2,TRBJ2-5,CASSQVGGGETQYF,TGTGCCAGCAGCCAAGTCGGGGGAGGTGAGACCCAGTACTTC
.,.,TRBV9,TRBJ1-5,CASSVGQTNQPQHF,TGTGCCAGCAGCGTAGGACAGACTAATCAGCCCCAGCATTTT
.,.,TRBV5-1,TRBJ2-2,CASSLLDTGRNTGELFF,TGCGCCAGCAGCTTGCTCGATACAGGGCGGAACACCGGGGAGCTGTTTTTT
.,TRBD2,TRBV30,TRBJ2-7,CALERDYEQYF,TGTGCCTTGGAGCGGGACTACGAGCAGTACTTC
.,.,TRBV27,TRBJ2-5,CASSLSGAWLQETQYF,TGTGCCAGCAGTTTATCGGGGGCTTGGCTACAAGAGACCCAGTACTTC
.,.,TRBV6-6,TRBJ1-6,CASFGGGLYYNSPLHF,TGTGCCAGTTTCGGGGGGGGTCTCTACTATAATTCACCCCTCCACTTT
.,.,TRBV4-3,TRBJ2-2,CASSPGTPGGSGELFF,TGCGCCAGCAGCCCGGGGACACCCGGCGGGTCCGGGGAGCTGTTTTTT
.,TRBD2,TRBV4-1,TRBJ2-7,CASRPRLADHEQYF,TGCGCCAGCAGACCCCGACTAGCGGATCACGAGCAGTACTTC
once,TRBD1,TRBV3-1/TRBV3-2,TRBJ1-6,CASSRLKQGTANSPLHF,TGTGCCAGCAGCCGCCTAAAACAGGGGACGGCTAATTCACCCCTCCACTTT
once,TRBD2,TRBV9,TRBJ2-1,CASSDGGLAGVEQFF,TGTGCCAGCAGCGACGGCGGACTAGCGGGGGTTGAGCAGTTCTTC
.,TRBD1,TRBV6-5,TRBJ1-1,CASRETGGHTEAFF,TGTGCCAGCAGAGAGACAGGGGGCCACACTGAAGCTTTCTTT
.,TRBD1,TRBV7-8,TRBJ1-4,CASSPRETGAFEKLFF,TGTGCCAGCAGCCCCAGAGAGACAGGGGCATTCGAAAAACTGTTTTTT
once,.,TRBV24-1,TRBJ1-2,CATSDGHRDENYGYTF,TGTGCCACCAGTGATGGCCACAGGGATGAGAACTATGGCTACACCTTC
.,.,TRBV2,TRBJ1-1,CASSVSAGGSAEAFF,TGTGCCAGCAGTGTAAGTGCGGGCGGGAGCGCTGAAGCTTTCTTT
.,.,TRBV5-4,TRBJ1-3,CASSLDRSSGNTIYF,TGTGCCAGCAGCTTGGACAGAAGCTCTGGAAACACCATATATTTT
.,.,TRBV19,TRBJ2-2,CASSISGVDTGELFF,TGTGCCAGTAGTATTTCAGGGGTGGACACCGGGGAGCTGTTTTTT
.,TRBD2,TRBV7-3,TRBJ2-2,CASSLSVTGGPGTGELFF,TGTGCCAGCAGCTTATCGGTGACGGGAGGGCCTGGCACCGGGGAGCTGTTTTTT
.,.,TRBV15,TRBJ1-4,CATSTGLTSEKLFF,TGTGCCACCAGTACCGGACTTACAAGCGAAAAACTGTTTTTT
.,.,TRBV27,TRBJ2-7,CASSFSAKENYEQYF,TGTGCCAGCAGTTTTAGCGCAAAGGAAAACTACGAGCAGTACTTC
.,.,TRBV5-1,TRBJ1-2,CASSPGHPANYGYTF,TGCGCCAGCAGCCCGGGACATCCAGCTAACTATGGCTACACCTTC
.,TRBD1,TRBV27,TRBJ1-2,CASSSQGAGGYTF,TGTGCCAGCAGTTCCCAGGGGGCGGGGGGCTACACCTTC
once,.,TRBV6-2/TRBV6-3,TRBJ2-2,CASSYLGEDTGELFF,TGTGCCAGCAGTTACTTGGGCGAAGACACCGGGGAGCTGTTTTTT
.,.,TRBV5-1,TRBJ2-1,CASSFALDSYNEQFF,TGCGCCAGCAGCTTCGCCCTGGACAGCTACAATGAGCAGTTCTTC
.,TRBD2,TRBV13,TRBJ2-1,CASSTSGRSIEQFF,TGTGCCAGCAGCACTAGCGGGAGATCCATTGAGCAGTTCTTC
.,TRBD1,TRBV9,TRBJ1-2,CASSVVAGGTGGYTF,TGTGCCAGCAGCGTAGTAGCAGGGGGCACGGGTGGCTACACCTTC
.,.,TRBV28,TRBJ1-1,CASSSDTEAFF,TGTGCCAGCAGTTCCGACACTGAAGCTTTCTTT